Presented here are 31 T cell receptor beta chains from one specimen sequenced in a study of early T cells in non-severe SARS-CoV-2 infection. TCRdb fed the 5' RACE reads into MiXCR, producing one record per CDR3 protein. The data hold 20,000 to 25,000 distinct CDR3 sequences, with 4.5% observed a single time. Sequenced input: whole blood. The receptor source for this set is an adult who was a healthcare worker with PCR-confirmed SARS-CoV-2 infection or an uninfected control (not recorded which).

The sample holds many counts of this clonotype. Its ends do not fully match the called genes, so a read error is possible. J is TRBJ2-7 and V is TRBV6-5; D not resolved. Germline CDR1 and CDR2: MNHEY and SVGAGI. This CDR3 region has 15 residues. The DNA for the CDR3 is TGTGCCAGCAGTCCCCATCGCTACCCCTCCAACGAGCAGTACTTC. Protein product: CASSPHRYPSNEQYF.

In this sample, this clonotype turned up many times. The chain links TRBV6-6 to TRBJ2-7; 7 nucleotides align to TRBD2. V was clipped by 5 bases and J by 5 bases; unmatched bases: 9. CDR3 length: 14 amino acids. Germline lookup yields CDR1 MNHNY and CDR2 SVGAGI (reference sequence). CDR3 protein: CASSPLGGSNEQYF. The CDR3 coding sequence is TGTGCCAGCAGTCCCTTGGGAGGGTCCAACGAGCAGTACTTC.

This clonotype occurred many times. The rearrangement joins TRBV6-2 or TRBV6-3 to TRBJ2-2; a weak D match, TRBD2 (6 bases). This CDR3 comprises 13 residues. Germline V gene sequence: CDR1 MNHEY, CDR2 SVGEGT. Trimming took 2 bases from V and 6 from J, leaving 7 bases between them. The CDR3 reads CASSYRGSGELFF. In DNA, the CDR3 is TGTGCCAGCAGTTACCGGGGGTCCGGGGAGCTGTTTTTT.

This clonotype was counted ten times or more. J is TRBJ2-7 and V is TRBV20-1; D is uncertain. This CDR3 is 15 amino acids long. The germline V gene encodes CDR1 DFQATT and CDR2 SNEGSKA (reference sequence). Trimming left V 1 base short and J 7 bases short, with 20 bases between. CDR3 sequence: CSARAGHLVGSEQYF. The CDR3 DNA is TGCAGTGCTAGAGCTGGCCACCTAGTTGGCTCAGAGCAGTACTTC.

This chain links TRBV11-2 with TRBJ2-2; maybe TRBD1 (6 bases). This CDR3 comprises 14 residues. Germline V lookup: CDR1 SGHAT, CDR2 FQNNGV. Trimming cost V 5 bases and J 5 bases, with 12 bases left between them. This CDR3 reads CASSLQGRTGELFF. The DNA for the CDR3 is TGTGCCAGCAGCCTACAGGGACGAACCGGGGAGCTGTTTTTT.

The chain combines TRBV5-1 with TRBJ1-2; D ambiguous. Germline V gene data show CDR1 as SGHRS and CDR2 as YFSETQ. Trimming removed 6 bases from V and 0 bases from J, with 12 bases in between. The CDR3 sequence is 14 residues long. The CDR3 coding sequence is TGCGCCAGCAACGTGGCAGGAGCTAACTATGGCTACACCTTC. The encoded protein is CASNVAGANYGYTF.

The V gene is TRBV7-2, the J gene TRBJ2-1; a possible D gene is TRBD2 (6 bases). V dropped 4 bases and J dropped 1 base, with 23 bases sitting between them. This CDR3 has 19 residues. Germline V gene data show CDR1 as SGHTA and CDR2 as FQGNSA. For the CDR3, the DNA is TGTGCCAGCAGCTCTTTCGGGGGACGCAGCTCGAAATCCTACAATGAGCAGTTCTTC. This translates into CASSSFGGRSSKSYNEQFF.

This clonotype has ten or more counts. The chain links TRBV5-1 to TRBJ1-1; D ambiguous. V lost 5 bases and J 0 bases, leaving 14 bases between the germline ends. CDR3 size: 15 residues. The germline V gene encodes CDR1 SGHRS and CDR2 YFSETQ. CDR3 residues: CASRADGYMNTEAFF. In DNA form, the CDR3 reads TGCGCCAGCAGAGCGGACGGTTACATGAACACTGAAGCTTTCTTT.

The sample holds many counts of this clonotype. V and J are TRBV5-1 and TRBJ2-1, with TRBD2 matching 10 bases. This CDR3 is 15 amino acids long. Germline V gene sequence: CDR1 SGHRS, CDR2 YFSETQ. Trimming cost V 4 bases and J 5 bases; bases outside gene matches: 6. The CDR3, as DNA: TGCGCCAGCAGCCTAGGACTAGCGGAGAACAATGAGCAGTTCTTC. Its translation: CASSLGLAENNEQFF.

This clonotype has at least ten counts. The chain is built from TRBV12-3 or TRBV12-4 and TRBJ1-1, with D uncertain. V was shortened by 6 bases and J by 4 bases, with 12 bases between the two germline ends. The CDR3 consists of 13 residues. The CDR3 nucleotides read TGTGCCAGCAGACCAGGCACAAGCACTGAAGCTTTCTTT. Its translation is CASRPGTSTEAFF.

Here the CDR3 DNA reads TGTGCCAGCAGCCCCCACGGAGGGACAGGCCTTATCTCCTACGAGCAGTACTTC. Translation: CASSPHGGTGLISYEQYF. This chain links TRBV7-9 with TRBJ2-7, with 8 bases aligning to TRBD1. With V trimmed by 5 bases and J by 0 bases, 15 bases remained unmatched. The CDR3 is 18 amino acids. The germline CDR1 and CDR2 sequences are SEHNR and FQNEAQ (reference sequence).

The chain joins TRBV7-2 to TRBJ1-5; TRBD1 matches 8 bases. The CDR3 has 16 amino acids. Per the germline V gene, CDR1 is SGHTA and CDR2 is FQGNSA. After removal of 1 base from V and 2 bases from J, the junction contained 4 bases not matched to a gene. In nucleotides, the CDR3 is TGTGCCAGCAGCTTAGGCCAGGGGGCGGGCAATCAGCCCCAGCATTTT. Its protein product is CASSLGQGAGNQPQHF.

The gene calls are TRBV6-5 and TRBJ2-1; no clear D. The V and J ends lost 6 bases and 1 base respectively, with 16 bases between them. CDR1 and CDR2 from the germline V gene are MNHEY and SVGAGI. The CDR3 is made up of 16 amino acids. DNA of the CDR3: TGTGCCAGCAGCCACCTCCGAGACCCGTCCTACAATGAGCAGTTCTTC. Protein sequence: CASSHLRDPSYNEQFF.

This clonotype occurred many times. The chain combines TRBV5-1 with TRBJ1-4, with D unresolved. The CDR3 has 13 residues. Germline V CDR1 and CDR2: SGHRS, YFSETQ. The V end lost 4 bases, the J end lost 13 bases, and 17 bases lay between the germline ends. CDR3 DNA: TGCGCCAGCAGCCCGAGTGGACCTCGGGCACTGTTTTTT. Residues: CASSPSGPRALFF.

This clonotype has a count of ten or more. CDR3 bases: TGTGCCCTACGGGCTGCGGGGAATTCACCCCTCCACTTT. This codes for CALRAAGNSPLHF. The chain links TRBV28 to TRBJ1-6; unclear D gene. Trimming took off 11 bases at V and 7 bases at J, with 15 bases between the two ends. Germline V gene lookup returns CDR1 MDHEN and CDR2 SYDVKM. This CDR3 comprises 13 residues.

The table lists this clonotype with many counts. It is unclear where the CDR3 begins or ends on the DNA, so no DNA is shown, and the CDR3 is as TCRdb lists it. V and J are TRBV12-3 or TRBV12-4 and TRBJ1-4; the DNA was not compared with TRBD1, the D call given in the table. The CDR3 totals 18 residues, both ends included. The CDR3 sequence is CASSPGTGSRRGMKNCFF.

This clonotype was found many times. The chain recombines TRBV27 with TRBJ1-2; D possibly corresponds to TRBD1 (6 bases). The CDR3 loop spans 13 amino acids. Trimming took 6 bases from V and 4 from J, leaving 12 bases between them. Per germline, CDR1 MNHEY and CDR2 SMNVEV (reference sequence). The CDR3 DNA sequence: TGTGCCAGCAGAGGACAGATCTTCTATGGCTACACCTTC. It codes for CASRGQIFYGYTF.

This clonotype was picked up many times. The rearrangement uses TRBV28 and TRBJ1-5, with no clear D. This CDR3 contains 11 residues. The V gene lost 6 bases and the J gene lost 4 bases, with 4 bases spanning the gap. Per the germline V gene, CDR1 is MDHEN and CDR2 is SYDVKM. The CDR3 coding sequence is TGTGCCAGCAGCCGAAATCAGCCCCAGCATTTT. Protein: CASSRNQPQHF.

A single count supports this clonotype. The rearrangement uses TRBV6-5 and TRBJ2-1, with D uncertain. Germline V CDR1 and CDR2: MNHEY, SVGAGI. V was pared by 8 bases and J by 4 bases, with 18 bases between. The CDR3 has 15 amino acids. The CDR3 bases are TGTGCCAGCCGACTGGACCACAACACTTACAATGAGCAGTTCTTC. As protein: CASRLDHNTYNEQFF.

This clonotype was seen repeatedly, ten times or more. The V and J genes are TRBV25-1 and TRBJ2-3; TRBD1 matches at 9 bases. The CDR3 loop spans 18 amino acids. Germline loops: CDR1 MGHDK, CDR2 SYGVNS. Germline trimming cut 0 bases from V and 6 bases from J; bases unmatched to any gene: 13. The CDR3 DNA is TGTGCCAGCAGTGAATATATTCGCGGACAGGGGCTTTCGGATACGCAGTATTTT. This codes for CASSEYIRGQGLSDTQYF.

This rearrangement joins TRBV11-2 to TRBJ2-7; D call uncertain. The V gene lost 4 bases and the J gene lost 2 bases, with 12 bases spanning the gap. CDR1 is SGHAT, CDR2 FQNNGV, per germline. This CDR3 spans 14 amino acids. The CDR3 reads CASSSLKRTYEQYF. The DNA for the CDR3 is TGTGCCAGCAGCTCCCTGAAGCGAACCTACGAGCAGTACTTC.

The J gene is TRBJ2-7, the V gene TRBV27; 9 bases match TRBD1. Germline CDR1 is MNHEY and CDR2 is SMNVEV (reference sequence). V shed 6 bases, J shed 3 bases, and the junction held 3 bases outside the gene matches. This CDR3 is 13 amino acids long. The CDR3 region has the DNA TGTGCCAGCAGCCCGGGACAGGGCTACGAGCAGTACTTC. Encoded protein: CASSPGQGYEQYF.

This clonotype was observed at least ten times. CDR3 in amino acids: CATSRADANYGYTF. The DNA for the CDR3 is TGTGCCACCAGCAGGGCGGATGCTAACTATGGCTACACCTTC. V gene TRBV15 combines with J gene TRBJ1-2, with D uncertain. V gave up 3 bases and J gave up 0 bases, with 8 bases separating them. In germline, CDR1 is LNHNV, CDR2 YYDKDF (reference sequence). The CDR3 extends over 14 amino acids.

This clonotype was counted at least ten times. V usage is TRBV28 and J usage is TRBJ2-1, with no clear D. Trimming pared 6 bases from V and 7 bases from J, leaving 16 bases between. This CDR3 has 14 amino acids. The germline gives CDR1 MDHEN, CDR2 SYDVKM. This chain's CDR3 is CASSSPTGWNEQFF. CDR3 DNA sequence: TGTGCCAGCAGCAGTCCTACCGGGTGGAATGAGCAGTTCTTC. The complete variable domain, with remaining parts taken from reference TRBV28 and TRBJ2-1, reads DVKVTQSSRYLVKRTGEKVFLECVQDMDHENMFWYRQDPGLGLRLIYFSYDVKMKEKGDIPEGYSVSREKKERFSLILESASTNQTSMYLCASSSPTGWNEQFFGPGTRLTVL.

This clonotype was found many times. The rearrangement links TRBV6-5 to TRBJ2-5; TRBD2 agrees at 11 bases. Germline V CDR1 and CDR2: MNHEY, SVGAGI. The CDR3 runs 16 residues. Trimming removed 5 bases from V and 2 bases from J; junction bases left unmatched: 7. CDR3 sequence reads: CASSPTSGSLQETQYF. CDR3 DNA: TGTGCCAGCAGTCCTACTAGCGGGAGCCTGCAAGAGACCCAGTACTTC.

This clonotype was seen many times. The V call is TRBV6-6, the J call TRBJ2-2, with 12 bases identical to TRBD2. Germline values: CDR1 MNHNY, CDR2 SVGAGI (reference sequence). CDR3 size: 18 residues. Trimming cost V 0 bases and J 0 bases; bases outside gene matches: 2. CDR3: CASSYSSSGRANTGELFF. The CDR3 DNA is TGTGCCAGCAGTTACTCGTCTAGCGGGAGGGCGAACACCGGGGAGCTGTTTTTT.

This clonotype was seen many times. V gene TRBV20-1 combines with J gene TRBJ2-1; 8 bases match TRBD2. The CDR3 is made up of 15 amino acids. V shed 6 bases, J shed 8 bases, and the junction held 15 bases outside the gene matches. Germline V gene data show CDR1 as DFQATT and CDR2 as SNEGSKA (reference sequence). The CDR3 DNA reads TGCAGTGCGTACCGCGCGGAGCGGGGGTCGGATGAGCAGTTCTTC. This codes for CSAYRAERGSDEQFF.

This clonotype was seen ten or more times. The gene calls are TRBV12-5 and TRBJ1-2, with D perhaps TRBD1 (5 bases). The CDR3 has 14 amino acids. V lost 1 base and J 2 bases, leaving 8 bases between the germline ends. Germline CDR1 LGHNT, CDR2 FRNRAP. CDR3 nucleotides: TGTGCTAGTGGTTTGGCTGGGGCCAACTATGGCTACACCTTC. This codes for CASGLAGANYGYTF.

The chain carries TRBV28 and TRBJ2-7, with D uncertain. Trimming pared 3 bases from V and 2 bases from J, leaving 11 bases between. The length of the CDR3 is 14 residues. Germline V gene sequence: CDR1 MDHEN, CDR2 SYDVKM. CDR3 nucleotides: TGTGCCAGCAGTTTCTATGGGATGCCCTACGAGCAGTACTTC. This gives the protein CASSFYGMPYEQYF. The whole variable domain, remainder taken from reference TRBV28 and TRBJ2-7, is DVKVTQSSRYLVKRTGEKVFLECVQDMDHENMFWYRQDPGLGLRLIYFSYDVKMKEKGDIPEGYSVSREKKERFSLILESASTNQTSMYLCASSFYGMPYEQYFGPGTRLTVT.

This clonotype has at least ten counts. The chain employs TRBV20-1 and TRBJ2-7, with D perhaps TRBD2 (7 bases). There are 14 residues in the CDR3. The ends were cut back, 5 bases at V and 3 bases at J, with 17 bases in the middle. The V gene's germline CDR1 is DFQATT and CDR2 SNEGSKA (reference sequence). The CDR3 DNA is TGCAGTGCTGGGGAAGGGGGGGTCAACTACGAGCAGTACTTC. Residues: CSAGEGGVNYEQYF.

The sample holds many counts of this clonotype. V is TRBV28 and J is TRBJ2-7; D unclear. Deletions cut 6 bases from V and 3 bases from J, with 9 bases between. The V gene's germline CDR1 is MDHEN and CDR2 SYDVKM. The CDR3 has 12 amino acids. The CDR3 sequence: CASRESRYEQYF. The CDR3 nucleotides are TGTGCCAGCAGGGAAAGTCGCTACGAGCAGTACTTC.